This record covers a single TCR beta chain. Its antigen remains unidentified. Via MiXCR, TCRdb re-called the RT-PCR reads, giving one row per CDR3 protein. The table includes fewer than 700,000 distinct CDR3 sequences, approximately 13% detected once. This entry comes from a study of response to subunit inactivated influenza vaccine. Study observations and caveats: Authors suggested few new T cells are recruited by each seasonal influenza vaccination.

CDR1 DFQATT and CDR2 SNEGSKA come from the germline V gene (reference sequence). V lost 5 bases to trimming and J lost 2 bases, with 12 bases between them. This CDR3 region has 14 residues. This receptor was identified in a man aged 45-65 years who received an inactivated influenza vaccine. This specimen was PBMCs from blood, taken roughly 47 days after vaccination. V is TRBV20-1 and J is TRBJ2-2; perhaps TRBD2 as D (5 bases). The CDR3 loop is CSAPDGDNTGELFF. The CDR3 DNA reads TGCAGTGCTCCCGACGGGGATAACACCGGGGAGCTGTTTTTT.